The clone carrying this TCR beta chain was picked up many times. The sample originates from a study of blood T cell repertoires in COVID-19. Study background: Italy, Spain and the United States were the sources of the convalescent and acute COVID-19 samples. Sources were T cells, B-cell-depleted T cells, or PBMCs; the material itself was cDNA or gDNA.

In the authors' methods: Estimation of nucleated cell counts relied on the amplification of reference gene primers. Sequenced by immunoSEQ multiplex PCR; TCRdb stores in-frame clones only, minus some. The DNA gave D and trimming, while V, J and clone size come from that table. The sample lists 55,000 to 60,000 clones, around 84% occurring once. Trimming at V came to 4 bases and at J to 2 bases, leaving 6 bases not matched to a gene. The CDR3 runs 15 residues. Germline CDR1 SGHAT, CDR2 FQNNGV. This TCR was recovered from an older man with active COVID-19. V gene TRBV11-2 combines with J gene TRBJ2-7, with 9 bases that match TRBD2. Sequencing was carried out using peripheral blood. CDR3 in amino acids: CASSSLAGATYEQYF. The CDR3 DNA reads as TGTGCCAGCAGCTCATTAGCGGGGGCGACCTACGAGCAGTACTTC.